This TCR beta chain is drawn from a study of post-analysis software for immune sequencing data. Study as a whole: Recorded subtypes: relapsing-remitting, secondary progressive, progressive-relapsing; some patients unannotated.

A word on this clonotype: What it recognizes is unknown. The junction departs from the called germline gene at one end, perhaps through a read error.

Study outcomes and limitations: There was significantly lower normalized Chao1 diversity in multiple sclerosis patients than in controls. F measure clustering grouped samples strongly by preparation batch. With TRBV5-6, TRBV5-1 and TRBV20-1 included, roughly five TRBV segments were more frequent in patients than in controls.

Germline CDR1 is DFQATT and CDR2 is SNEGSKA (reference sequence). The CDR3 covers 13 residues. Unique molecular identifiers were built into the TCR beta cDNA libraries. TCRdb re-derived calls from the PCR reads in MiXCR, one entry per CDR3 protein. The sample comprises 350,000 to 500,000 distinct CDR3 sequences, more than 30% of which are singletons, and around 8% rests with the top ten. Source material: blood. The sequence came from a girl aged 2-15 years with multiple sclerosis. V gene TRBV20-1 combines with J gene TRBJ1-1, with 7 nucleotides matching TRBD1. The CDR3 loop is CSTRDPGGTEAFF. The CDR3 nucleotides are TGCAGTACTAGAGACCCAGGGGGCACTGAAGCTTTCTTT.